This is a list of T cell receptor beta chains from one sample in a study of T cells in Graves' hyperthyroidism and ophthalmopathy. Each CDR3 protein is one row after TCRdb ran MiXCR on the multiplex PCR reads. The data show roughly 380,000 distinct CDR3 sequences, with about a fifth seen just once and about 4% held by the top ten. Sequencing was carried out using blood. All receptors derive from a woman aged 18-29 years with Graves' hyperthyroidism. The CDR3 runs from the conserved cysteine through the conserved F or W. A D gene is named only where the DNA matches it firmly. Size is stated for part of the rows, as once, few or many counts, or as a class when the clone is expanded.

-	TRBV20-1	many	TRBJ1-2	CSARVGFYGYTF	TGCAGTGCTAGAGTAGGATTCTATGGCTACACCTTC
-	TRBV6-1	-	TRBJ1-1	CASTLGAGNTEAFF	TGTGCCAGCACCCTAGGGGCGGGAAACACTGAAGCTTTCTTT
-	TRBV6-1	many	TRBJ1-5	CASSRTPGGSNQPQHF	TGTGCCAGCAGTCGCACCCCGGGGGGAAGCAATCAGCCCCAGCATTTT
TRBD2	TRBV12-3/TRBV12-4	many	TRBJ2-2	CATTSGGGTGELFF	TGTGCCACCACTAGCGGGGGGGGGACCGGGGAGCTGTTTTTT
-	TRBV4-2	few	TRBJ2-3	CASSQESRGSTDTQYF	TGTGCCAGCAGCCAAGAGTCTCGGGGAAGCACAGATACGCAGTATTTT
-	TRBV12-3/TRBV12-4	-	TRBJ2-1	CASSFRDGTYNEQFF	TGTGCCAGCAGTTTCCGGGACGGTACCTACAATGAGCAGTTCTTC
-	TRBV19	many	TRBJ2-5	CASMGPQQGRETQYF	TGTGCCAGTATGGGGCCGCAGCAGGGTAGAGAGACCCAGTACTTC
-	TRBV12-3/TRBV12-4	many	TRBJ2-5	CASSFGASKGETQYF	TGTGCCAGCAGTTTTGGGGCCTCCAAGGGAGAGACCCAGTACTTC
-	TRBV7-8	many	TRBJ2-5	CASNGGRQETQYF	TGTGCCAGCAATGGCGGCAGGCAAGAGACCCAGTACTTC
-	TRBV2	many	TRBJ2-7	CASSGAGRGEQYF	TGTGCCAGCAGTGGGGCGGGACGTGGCGAGCAGTACTTC
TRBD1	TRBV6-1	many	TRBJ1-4	CASSEGGQGRGRLFF	TGTGCCAGCAGTGAAGGCGGACAGGGACGGGGTAGGCTGTTTTTT
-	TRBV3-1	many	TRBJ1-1	CASSQRDRPPLTFF	TGTGCCAGCAGCCAAAGAGACAGGCCTCCCCTAACTTTCTTT